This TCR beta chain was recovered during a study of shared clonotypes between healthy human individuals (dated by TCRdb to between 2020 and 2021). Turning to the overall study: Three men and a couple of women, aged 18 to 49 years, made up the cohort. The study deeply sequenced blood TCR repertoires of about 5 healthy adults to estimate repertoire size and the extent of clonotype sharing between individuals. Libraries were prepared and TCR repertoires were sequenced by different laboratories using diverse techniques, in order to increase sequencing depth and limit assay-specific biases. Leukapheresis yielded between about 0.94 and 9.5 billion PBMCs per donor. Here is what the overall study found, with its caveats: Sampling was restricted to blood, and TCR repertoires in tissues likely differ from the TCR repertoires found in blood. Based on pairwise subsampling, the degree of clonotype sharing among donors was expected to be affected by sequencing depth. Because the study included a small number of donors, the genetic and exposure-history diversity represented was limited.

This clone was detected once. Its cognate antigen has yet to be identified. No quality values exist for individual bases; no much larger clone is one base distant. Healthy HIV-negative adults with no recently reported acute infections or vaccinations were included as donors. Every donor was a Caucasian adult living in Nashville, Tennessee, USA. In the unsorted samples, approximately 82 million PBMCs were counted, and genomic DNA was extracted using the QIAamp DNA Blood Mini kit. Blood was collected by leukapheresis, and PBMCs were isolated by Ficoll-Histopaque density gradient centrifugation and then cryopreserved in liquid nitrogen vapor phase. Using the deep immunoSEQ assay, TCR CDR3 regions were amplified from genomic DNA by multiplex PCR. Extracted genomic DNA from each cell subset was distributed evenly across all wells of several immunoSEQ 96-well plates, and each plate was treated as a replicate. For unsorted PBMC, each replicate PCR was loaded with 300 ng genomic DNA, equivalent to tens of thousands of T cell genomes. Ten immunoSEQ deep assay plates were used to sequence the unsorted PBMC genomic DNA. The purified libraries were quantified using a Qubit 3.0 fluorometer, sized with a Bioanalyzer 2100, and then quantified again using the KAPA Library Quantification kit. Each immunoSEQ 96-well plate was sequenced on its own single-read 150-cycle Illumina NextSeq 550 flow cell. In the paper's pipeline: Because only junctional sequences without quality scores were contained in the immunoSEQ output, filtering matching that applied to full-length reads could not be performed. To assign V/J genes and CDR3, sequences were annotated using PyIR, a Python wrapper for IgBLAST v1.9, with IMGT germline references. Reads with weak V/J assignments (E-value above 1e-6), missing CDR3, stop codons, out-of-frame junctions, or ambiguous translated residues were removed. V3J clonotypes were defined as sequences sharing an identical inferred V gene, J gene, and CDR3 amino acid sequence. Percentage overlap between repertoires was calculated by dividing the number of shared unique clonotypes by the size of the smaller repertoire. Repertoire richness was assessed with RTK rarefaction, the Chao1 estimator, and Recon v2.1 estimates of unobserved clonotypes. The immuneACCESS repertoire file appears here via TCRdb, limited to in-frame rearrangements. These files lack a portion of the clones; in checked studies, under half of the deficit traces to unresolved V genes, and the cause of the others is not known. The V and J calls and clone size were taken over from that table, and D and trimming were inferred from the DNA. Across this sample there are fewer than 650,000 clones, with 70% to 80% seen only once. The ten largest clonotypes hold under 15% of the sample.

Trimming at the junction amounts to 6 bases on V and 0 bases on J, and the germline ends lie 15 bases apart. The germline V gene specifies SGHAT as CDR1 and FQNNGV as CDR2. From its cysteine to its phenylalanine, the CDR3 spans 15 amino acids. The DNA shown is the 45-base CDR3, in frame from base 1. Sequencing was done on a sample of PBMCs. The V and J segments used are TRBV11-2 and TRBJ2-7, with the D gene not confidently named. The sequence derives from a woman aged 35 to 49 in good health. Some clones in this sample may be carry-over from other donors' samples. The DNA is TGTGCCAGCAGGGGGTTACGGCGACACTCCTACGAGCAGTACTTC. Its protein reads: CASRGLRRHSYEQYF.